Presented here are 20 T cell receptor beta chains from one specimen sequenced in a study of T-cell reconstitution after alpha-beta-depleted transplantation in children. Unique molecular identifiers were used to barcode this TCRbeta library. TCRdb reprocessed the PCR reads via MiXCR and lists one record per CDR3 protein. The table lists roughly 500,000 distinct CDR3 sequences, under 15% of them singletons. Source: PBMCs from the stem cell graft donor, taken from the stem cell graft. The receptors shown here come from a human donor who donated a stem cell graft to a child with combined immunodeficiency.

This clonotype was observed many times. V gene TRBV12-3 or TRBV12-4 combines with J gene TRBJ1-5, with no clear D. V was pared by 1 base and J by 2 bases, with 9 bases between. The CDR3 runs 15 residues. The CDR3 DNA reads TGTGCCAGCAGTTTAGTCGGAGAAGGCAATCAGCCCCAGCATTTT. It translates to CASSLVGEGNQPQHF.

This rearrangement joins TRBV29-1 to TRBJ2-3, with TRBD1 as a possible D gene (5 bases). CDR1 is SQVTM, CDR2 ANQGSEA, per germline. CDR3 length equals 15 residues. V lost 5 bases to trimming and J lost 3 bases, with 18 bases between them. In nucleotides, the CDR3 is TGCAGCGTTTCAAAGGGGATTGGAAAAACAGATACGCAGTATTTT. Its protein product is CSVSKGIGKTDTQYF.

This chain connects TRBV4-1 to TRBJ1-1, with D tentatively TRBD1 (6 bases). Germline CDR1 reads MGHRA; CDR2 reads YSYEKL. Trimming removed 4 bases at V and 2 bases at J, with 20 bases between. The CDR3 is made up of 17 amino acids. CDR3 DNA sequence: TGCGCCAGCAGCCGAAGCCCCGTTATGGGGGCAAACACTGAAGCTTTCTTT. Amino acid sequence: CASSRSPVMGANTEAFF.

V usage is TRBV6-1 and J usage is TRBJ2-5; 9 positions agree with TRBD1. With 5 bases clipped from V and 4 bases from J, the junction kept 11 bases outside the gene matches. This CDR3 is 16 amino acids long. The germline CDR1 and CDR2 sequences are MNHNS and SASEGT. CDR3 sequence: CASSRSPTGGGETQYF. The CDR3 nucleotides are TGTGCCAGCAGTAGGTCACCGACAGGGGGTGGAGAGACCCAGTACTTC.

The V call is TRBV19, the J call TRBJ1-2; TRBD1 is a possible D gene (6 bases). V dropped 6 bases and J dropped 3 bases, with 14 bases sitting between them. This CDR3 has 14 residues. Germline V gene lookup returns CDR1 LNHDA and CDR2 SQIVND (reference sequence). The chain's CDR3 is CASSLTGMDYGYTF. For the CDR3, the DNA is TGTGCCAGTAGCCTGACAGGAATGGACTATGGCTACACCTTC.

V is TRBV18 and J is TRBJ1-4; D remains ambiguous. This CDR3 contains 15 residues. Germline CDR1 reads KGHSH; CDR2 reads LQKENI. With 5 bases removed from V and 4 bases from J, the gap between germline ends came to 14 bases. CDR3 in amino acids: CASSVNEGSNEKLFF. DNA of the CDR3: TGTGCCAGCTCAGTCAACGAGGGCAGTAATGAAAAACTGTTTTTT.

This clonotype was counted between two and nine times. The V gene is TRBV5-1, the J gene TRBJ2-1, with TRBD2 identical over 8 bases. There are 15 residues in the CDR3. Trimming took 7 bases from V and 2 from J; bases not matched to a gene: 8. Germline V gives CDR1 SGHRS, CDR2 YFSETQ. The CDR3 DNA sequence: TGCGCCAGCCAGCGAGCGGGAGTTACCTACAATGAGCAGTTCTTC. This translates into CASQRAGVTYNEQFF.

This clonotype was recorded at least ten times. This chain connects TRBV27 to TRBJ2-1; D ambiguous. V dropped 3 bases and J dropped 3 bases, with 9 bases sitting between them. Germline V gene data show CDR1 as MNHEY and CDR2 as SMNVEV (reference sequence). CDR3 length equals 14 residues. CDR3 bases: TGTGCCAGCAGTTTTGGCGGAAACTACAATGAGCAGTTCTTC. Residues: CASSFGGNYNEQFF.

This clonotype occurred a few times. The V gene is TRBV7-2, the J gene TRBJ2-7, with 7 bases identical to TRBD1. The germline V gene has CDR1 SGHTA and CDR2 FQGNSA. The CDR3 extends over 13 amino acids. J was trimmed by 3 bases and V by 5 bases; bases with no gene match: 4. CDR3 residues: CASSPWDSYEQYF. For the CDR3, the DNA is TGTGCCAGCAGCCCATGGGACAGCTACGAGCAGTACTTC. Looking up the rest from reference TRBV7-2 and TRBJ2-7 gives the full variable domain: GAGVSQSPSNKVTEKGKDVELRCDPISGHTALYWYRQSLGQGLEFLIYFQGNSAPDKSGLPSDRFSAERTGGSVSTLTIQRTQQEDSAVYLCASSPWDSYEQYFGPGTRLTVT.

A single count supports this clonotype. The chain's CDR3 is CASISGRGRRSPLHF. CDR3 DNA: TGTGCCAGCATTTCGGGCAGGGGGCGTCGTTCACCCCTCCACTTT. The chain recombines TRBV6-8 with TRBJ1-6; 8 nucleotides line up with TRBD1. The junction had 11 bases not matched to a gene; V was cut back by 7 bases and J by 9 bases. Germline V lookup: CDR1 MNHGY, CDR2 SAAAGT. CDR3 length equals 15 residues.

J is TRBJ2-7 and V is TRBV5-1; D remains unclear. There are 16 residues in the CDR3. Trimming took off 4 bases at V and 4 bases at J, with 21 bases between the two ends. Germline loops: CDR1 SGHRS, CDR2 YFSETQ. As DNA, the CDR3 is TGCGCCAGCAGCAGCCTCTTTGATTTGGGATTATACGAGCAGTACTTC. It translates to CASSSLFDLGLYEQYF.

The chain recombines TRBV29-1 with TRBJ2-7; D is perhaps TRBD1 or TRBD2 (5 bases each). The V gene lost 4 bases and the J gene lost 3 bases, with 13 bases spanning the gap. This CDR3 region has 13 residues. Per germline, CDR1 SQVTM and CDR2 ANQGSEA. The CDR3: CSVGGANRYEQYF. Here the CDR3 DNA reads TGCAGCGTTGGAGGGGCGAACCGCTACGAGCAGTACTTC.

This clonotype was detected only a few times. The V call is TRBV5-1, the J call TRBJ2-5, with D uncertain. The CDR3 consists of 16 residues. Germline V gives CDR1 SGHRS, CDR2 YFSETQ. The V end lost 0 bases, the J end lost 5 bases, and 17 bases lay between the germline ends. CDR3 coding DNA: TGCGCCAGCAGCTTGGATGGGCGGCGGCTTGGCGAGACCCAGTACTTC. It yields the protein CASSLDGRRLGETQYF.

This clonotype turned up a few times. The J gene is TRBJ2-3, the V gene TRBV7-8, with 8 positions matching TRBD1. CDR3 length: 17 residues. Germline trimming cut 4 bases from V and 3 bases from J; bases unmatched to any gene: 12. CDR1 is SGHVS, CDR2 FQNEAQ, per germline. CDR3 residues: CASSYGTQGAFTDTQYF. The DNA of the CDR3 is TGTGCCAGCAGCTACGGCACCCAGGGGGCTTTTACAGATACGCAGTATTTT.

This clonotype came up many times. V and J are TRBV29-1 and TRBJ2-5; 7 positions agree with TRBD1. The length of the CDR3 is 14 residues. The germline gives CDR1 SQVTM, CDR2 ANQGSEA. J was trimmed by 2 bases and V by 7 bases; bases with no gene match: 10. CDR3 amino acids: CSARRWTGQETQYF. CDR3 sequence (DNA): TGCAGCGCCAGAAGATGGACAGGACAAGAGACCCAGTACTTC.

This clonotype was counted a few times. CDR3 in amino acids: CASSFGLTEAFF. In DNA form, the CDR3 reads TGTGCCAGCAGTTTCGGGTTAACAGAAGCTTTCTTT. V and J are TRBV12-3 or TRBV12-4 and TRBJ1-1; unclear D gene. V shed 3 bases and J shed 8 bases, with 10 bases lying between them. The CDR3 is 12 amino acids.

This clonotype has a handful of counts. The CDR3 sequence is CASNGETQYF. The CDR3 nucleotides read TGTGCCAGTAACGGGGAGACCCAGTACTTC. The rearrangement joins TRBV11-1 to TRBJ2-5, with D uncertain. In germline, CDR1 is SGHAT, CDR2 FQDESV (reference sequence). Trimming took 9 bases from V and 5 from J, leaving 7 bases between them. The CDR3 runs to 10 residues.

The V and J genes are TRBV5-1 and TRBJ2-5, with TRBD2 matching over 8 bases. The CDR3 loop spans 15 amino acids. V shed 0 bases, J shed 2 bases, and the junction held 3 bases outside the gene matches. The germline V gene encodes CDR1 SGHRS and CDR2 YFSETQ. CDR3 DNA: TGCGCCAGCAGCTTGGAGCGGGGGCCACAAGAGACCCAGTACTTC. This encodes CASSLERGPQETQYF.

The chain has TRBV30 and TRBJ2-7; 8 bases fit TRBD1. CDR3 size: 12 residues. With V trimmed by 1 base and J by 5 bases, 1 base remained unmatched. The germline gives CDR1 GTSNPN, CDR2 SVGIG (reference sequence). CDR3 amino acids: CAWSGTGNEQYF. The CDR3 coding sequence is TGTGCCTGGAGTGGGACAGGGAACGAGCAGTACTTC.

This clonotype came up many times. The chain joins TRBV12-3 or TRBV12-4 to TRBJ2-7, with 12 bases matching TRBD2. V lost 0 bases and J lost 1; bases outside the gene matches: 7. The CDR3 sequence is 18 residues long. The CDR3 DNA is TGTGCCAGCAGTTTAGCGCTGAGACTAGCGGGGGATTCCTACGAGCAGTACTTC. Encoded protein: CASSLALRLAGDSYEQYF.